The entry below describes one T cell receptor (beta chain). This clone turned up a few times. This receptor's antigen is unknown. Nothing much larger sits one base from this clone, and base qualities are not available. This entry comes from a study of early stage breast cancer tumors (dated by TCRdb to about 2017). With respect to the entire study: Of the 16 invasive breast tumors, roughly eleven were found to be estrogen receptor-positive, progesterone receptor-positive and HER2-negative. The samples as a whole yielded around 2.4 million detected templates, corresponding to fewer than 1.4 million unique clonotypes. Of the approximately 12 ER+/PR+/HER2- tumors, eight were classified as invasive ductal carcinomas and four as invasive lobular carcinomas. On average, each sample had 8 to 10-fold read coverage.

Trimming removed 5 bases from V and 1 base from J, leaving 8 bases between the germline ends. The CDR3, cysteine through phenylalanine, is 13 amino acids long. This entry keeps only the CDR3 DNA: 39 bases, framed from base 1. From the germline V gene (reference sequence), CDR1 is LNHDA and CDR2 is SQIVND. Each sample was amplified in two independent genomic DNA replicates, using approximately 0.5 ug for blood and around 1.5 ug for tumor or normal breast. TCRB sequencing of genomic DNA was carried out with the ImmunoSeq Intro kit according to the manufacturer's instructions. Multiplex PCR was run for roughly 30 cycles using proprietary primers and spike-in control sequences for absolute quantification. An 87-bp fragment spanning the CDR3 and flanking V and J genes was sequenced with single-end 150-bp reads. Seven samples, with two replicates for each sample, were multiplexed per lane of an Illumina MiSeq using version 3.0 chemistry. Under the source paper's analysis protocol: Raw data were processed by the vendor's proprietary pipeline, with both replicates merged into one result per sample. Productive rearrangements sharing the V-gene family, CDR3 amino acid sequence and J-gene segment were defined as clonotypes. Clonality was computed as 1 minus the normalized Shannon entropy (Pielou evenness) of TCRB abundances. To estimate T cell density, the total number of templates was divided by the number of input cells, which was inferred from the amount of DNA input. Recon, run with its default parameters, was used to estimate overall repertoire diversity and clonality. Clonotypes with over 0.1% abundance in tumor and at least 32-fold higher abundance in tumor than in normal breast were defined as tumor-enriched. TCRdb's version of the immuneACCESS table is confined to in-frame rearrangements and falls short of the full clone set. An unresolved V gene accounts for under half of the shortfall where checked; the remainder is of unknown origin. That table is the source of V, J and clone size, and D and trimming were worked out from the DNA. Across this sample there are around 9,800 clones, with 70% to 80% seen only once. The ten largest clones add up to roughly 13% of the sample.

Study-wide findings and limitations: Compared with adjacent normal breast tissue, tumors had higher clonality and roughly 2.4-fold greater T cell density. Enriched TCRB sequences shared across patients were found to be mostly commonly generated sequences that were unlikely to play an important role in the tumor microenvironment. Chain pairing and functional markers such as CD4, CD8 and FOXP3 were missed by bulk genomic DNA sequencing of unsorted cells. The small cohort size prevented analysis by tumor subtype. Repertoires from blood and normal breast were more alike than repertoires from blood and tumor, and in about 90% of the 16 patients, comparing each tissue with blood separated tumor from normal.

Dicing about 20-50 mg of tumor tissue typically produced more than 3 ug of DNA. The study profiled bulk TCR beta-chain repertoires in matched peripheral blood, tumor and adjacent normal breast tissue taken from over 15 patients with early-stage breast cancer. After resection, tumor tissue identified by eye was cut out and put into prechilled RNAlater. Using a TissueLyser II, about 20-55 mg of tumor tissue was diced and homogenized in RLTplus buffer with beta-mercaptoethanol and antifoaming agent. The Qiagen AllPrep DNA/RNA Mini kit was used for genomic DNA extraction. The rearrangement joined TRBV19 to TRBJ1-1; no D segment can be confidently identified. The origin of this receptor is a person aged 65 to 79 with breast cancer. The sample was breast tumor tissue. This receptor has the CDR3 CASSPFGNTEAFF. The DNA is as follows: TGTGCCAGTAGTCCCTTCGGGAACACTGAAGCTTTCTTT.